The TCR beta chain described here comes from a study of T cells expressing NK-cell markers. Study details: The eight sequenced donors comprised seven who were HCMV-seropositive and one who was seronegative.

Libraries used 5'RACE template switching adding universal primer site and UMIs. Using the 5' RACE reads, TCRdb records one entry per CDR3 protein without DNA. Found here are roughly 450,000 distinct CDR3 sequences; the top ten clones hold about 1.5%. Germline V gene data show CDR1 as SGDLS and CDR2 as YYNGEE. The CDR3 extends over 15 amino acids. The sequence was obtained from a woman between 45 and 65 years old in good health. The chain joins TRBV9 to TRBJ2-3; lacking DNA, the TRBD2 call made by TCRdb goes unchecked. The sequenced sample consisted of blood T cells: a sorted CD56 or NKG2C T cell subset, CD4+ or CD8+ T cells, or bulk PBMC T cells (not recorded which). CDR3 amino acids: CASSVGPSGADTQYF. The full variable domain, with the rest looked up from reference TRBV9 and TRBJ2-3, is DSGVTQTPKHLITATGQRVTLRCSPRSGDLSVYWYQQSLDQGLQFLIQYYNGEERAKGNILERFSAQQFPDLHSELNLSSLELGDSALYFCASSVGPSGADTQYFGPGTRLTVL.